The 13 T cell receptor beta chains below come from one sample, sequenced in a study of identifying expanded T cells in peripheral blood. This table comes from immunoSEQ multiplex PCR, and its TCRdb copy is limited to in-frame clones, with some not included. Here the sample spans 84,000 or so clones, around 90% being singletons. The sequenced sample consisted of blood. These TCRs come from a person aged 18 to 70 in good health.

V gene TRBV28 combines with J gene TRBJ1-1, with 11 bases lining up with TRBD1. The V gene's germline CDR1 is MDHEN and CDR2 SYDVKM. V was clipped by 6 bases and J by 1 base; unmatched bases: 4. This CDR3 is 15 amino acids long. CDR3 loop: CASRGTGGANTEAFF. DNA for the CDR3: TGTGCCAGCAGGGGGACAGGGGGAGCGAACACTGAAGCTTTCTTT. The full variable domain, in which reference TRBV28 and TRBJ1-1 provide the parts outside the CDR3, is DVKVTQSSRYLVKRTGEKVFLECVQDMDHENMFWYRQDPGLGLRLIYFSYDVKMKEKGDIPEGYSVSREKKERFSLILESASTNQTSMYLCASRGTGGANTEAFFGQGTRLTVV.

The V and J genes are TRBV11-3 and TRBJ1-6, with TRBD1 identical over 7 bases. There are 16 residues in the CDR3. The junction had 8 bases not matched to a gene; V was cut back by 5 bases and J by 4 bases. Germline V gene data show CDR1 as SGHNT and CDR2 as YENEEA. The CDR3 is CASSTGTEKYNSPLHF. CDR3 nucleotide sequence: TGTGCCAGCAGCACCGGGACAGAAAAGTATAATTCACCCCTCCACTTT.

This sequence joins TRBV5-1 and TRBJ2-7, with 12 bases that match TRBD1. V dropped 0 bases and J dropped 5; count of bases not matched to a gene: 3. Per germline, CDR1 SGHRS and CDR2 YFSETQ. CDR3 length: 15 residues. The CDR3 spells CASSLGGTGGHEQYF. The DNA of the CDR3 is TGCGCCAGCAGCTTGGGAGGGACAGGGGGCCACGAGCAGTACTTC.

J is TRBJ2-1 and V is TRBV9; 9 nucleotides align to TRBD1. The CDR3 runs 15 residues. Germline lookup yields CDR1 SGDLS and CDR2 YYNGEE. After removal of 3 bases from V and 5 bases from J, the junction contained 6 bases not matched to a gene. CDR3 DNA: TGTGCCAGCAGCGCAGGGACAGGGCTCCACAATGAGCAGTTCTTC. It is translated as CASSAGTGLHNEQFF.

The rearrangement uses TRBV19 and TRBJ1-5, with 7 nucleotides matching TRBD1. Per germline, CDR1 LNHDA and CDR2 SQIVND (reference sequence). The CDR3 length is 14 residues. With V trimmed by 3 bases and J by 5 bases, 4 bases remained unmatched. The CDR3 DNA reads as TGTGCCAGTAGTATTTGGGACAGCTATCAGCCCCAGCATTTT. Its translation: CASSIWDSYQPQHF. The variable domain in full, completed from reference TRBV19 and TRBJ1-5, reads DGGITQSPKYLFRKEGQNVTLSCEQNLNHDAMYWYRQDPGQGLRLIYYSQIVNDFQKGDIAEGYSVSREKKESFPLTVTSAQKNPTAFYLCASSIWDSYQPQHFGDGTRLSIL.

The CDR3 is CASSPQGRGETQYF. As DNA, the CDR3 is TGTGCCAGCAGCCCTCAGGGACGAGGGGAGACCCAGTACTTC. The gene calls are TRBV11-1 and TRBJ2-5; either TRBD1 or TRBD2 may fit D (5 bases each). The V end lost 5 bases, the J end lost 5 bases, and 15 bases lay between the germline ends. This CDR3 region has 14 residues. Germline V lookup: CDR1 SGHAT, CDR2 FQDESV (reference sequence).

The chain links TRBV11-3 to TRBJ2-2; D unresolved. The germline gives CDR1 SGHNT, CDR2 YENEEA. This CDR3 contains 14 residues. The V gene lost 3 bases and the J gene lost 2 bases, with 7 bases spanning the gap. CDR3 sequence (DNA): TGTGCCAGCAGCTTCGAGATTAACACCGGGGAGCTGTTTTTT. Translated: CASSFEINTGELFF.

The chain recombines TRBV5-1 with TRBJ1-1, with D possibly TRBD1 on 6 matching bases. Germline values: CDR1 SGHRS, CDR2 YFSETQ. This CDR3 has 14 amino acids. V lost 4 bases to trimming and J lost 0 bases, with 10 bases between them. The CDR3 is CASSTGQLNTEAFF. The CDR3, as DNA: TGCGCCAGCAGCACAGGACAGTTGAACACTGAAGCTTTCTTT.

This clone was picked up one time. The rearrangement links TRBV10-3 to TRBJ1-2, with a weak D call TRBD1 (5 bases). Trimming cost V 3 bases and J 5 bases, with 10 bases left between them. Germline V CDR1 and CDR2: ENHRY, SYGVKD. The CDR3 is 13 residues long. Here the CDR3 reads CAISEGEGYGYTF. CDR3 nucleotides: TGTGCCATCAGTGAAGGGGAGGGGTATGGCTACACCTTC.

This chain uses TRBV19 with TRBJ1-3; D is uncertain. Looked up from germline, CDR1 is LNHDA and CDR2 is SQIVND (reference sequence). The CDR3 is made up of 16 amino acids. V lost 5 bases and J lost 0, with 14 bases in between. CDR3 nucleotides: TGTGCCAGTAGTTCAGGAGGGCAGAACTCTGGAAACACCATATATTTT. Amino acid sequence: CASSSGGQNSGNTIYF.

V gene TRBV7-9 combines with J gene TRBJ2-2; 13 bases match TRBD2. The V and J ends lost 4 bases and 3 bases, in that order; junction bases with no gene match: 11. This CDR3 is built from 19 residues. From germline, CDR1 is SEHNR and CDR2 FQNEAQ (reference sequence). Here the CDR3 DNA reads TGTGCCAGCAGCTCGGACGGGACTAGCGGGAAGCAGGACACCGGGGAGCTGTTTTTT. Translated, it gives CASSSDGTSGKQDTGELFF.

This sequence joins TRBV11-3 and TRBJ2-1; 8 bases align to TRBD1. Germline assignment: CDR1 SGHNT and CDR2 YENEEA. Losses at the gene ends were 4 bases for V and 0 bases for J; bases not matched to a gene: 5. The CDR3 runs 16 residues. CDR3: CASSSRGRFSYNEQFF. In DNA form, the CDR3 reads TGTGCCAGCAGCTCCAGGGGGCGCTTCTCCTACAATGAGCAGTTCTTC.

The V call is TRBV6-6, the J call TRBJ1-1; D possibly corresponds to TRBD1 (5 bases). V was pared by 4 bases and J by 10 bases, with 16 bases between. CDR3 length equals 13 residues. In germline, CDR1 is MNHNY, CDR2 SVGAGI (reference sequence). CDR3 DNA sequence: TGTGCCAGCAGTTCACTAGGGGTCTATGGAGCTTTCTTT. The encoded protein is CASSSLGVYGAFF.